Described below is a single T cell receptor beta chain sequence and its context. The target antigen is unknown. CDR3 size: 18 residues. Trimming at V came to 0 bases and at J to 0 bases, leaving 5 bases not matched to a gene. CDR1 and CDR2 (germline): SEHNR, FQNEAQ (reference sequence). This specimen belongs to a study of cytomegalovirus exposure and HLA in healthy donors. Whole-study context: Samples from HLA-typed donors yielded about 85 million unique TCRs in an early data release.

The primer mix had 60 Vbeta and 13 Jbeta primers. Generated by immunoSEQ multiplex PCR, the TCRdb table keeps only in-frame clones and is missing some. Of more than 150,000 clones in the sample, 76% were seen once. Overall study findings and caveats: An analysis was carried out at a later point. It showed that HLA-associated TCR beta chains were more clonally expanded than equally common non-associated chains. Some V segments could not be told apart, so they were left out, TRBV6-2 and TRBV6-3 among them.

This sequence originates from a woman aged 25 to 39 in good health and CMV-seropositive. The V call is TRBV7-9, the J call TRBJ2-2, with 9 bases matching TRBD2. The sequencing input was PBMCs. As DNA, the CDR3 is TGTGCCAGCAGCTTAGCTCCTAGCGGGGCGACGAACACCGGGGAGCTGTTTTTT. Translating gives CASSLAPSGATNTGELFF.